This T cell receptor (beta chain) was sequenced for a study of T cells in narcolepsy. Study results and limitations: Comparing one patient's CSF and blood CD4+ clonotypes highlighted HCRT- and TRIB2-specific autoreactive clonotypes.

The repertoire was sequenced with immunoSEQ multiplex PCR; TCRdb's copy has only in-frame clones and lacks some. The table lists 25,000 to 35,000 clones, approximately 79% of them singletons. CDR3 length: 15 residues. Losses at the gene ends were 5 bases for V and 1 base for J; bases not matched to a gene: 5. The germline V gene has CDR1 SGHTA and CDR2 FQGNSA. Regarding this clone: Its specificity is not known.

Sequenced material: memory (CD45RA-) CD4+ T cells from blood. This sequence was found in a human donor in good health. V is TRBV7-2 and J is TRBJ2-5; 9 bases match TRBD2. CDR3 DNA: TGTGCCAGCAGCACTTCACTAGCGGGCCAAGAGACCCAGTACTTC. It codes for CASSTSLAGQETQYF.